This T cell receptor (beta chain) was recovered during a study of CD8+ T cells in alopecia areata. Trimming took off 5 bases at V and 7 bases at J, with 14 bases between the two ends. Germline assignment: CDR1 PRHDT and CDR2 FYEKMQ (reference sequence). The CDR3 has 14 amino acids. Treatment reported: oral pan-JAK inhibitor, 5-10 mg twice daily. As the sequencing template, cDNA was produced by extracting RNA and reverse transcribing it. The repertoire was sequenced with immunoSEQ multiplex PCR; TCRdb's copy has only in-frame clones and lacks some. Among about 140,000 clones listed, roughly nine tenths were seen once. This clone was found once.

This TCR derives from a human donor with alopecia areata. Material: CD8+ T cells sorted from blood, obtained at week 4, from a patient treated with tofacitinib. This chain joins TRBV13 and TRBJ2-2; TRBD1 or TRBD2 may be the D gene (5 bases each). As DNA, the CDR3 is TGTGCCAGCAGCCCCGGGGCCCGGAACGGGGAGCTGTTTTTT. It specifies CASSPGARNGELFF.